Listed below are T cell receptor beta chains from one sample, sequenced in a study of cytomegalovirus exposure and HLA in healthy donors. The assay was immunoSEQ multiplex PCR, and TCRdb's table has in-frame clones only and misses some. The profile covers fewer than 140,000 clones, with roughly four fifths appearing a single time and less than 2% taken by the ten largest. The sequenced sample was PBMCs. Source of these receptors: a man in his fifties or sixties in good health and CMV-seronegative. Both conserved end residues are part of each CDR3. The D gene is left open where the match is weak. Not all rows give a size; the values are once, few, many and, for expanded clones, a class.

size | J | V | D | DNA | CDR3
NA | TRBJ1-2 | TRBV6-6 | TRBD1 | TGTGTCAGCAGTTACCCAGGGGGCAGTAAGGGCTACACCTTC | CVSSYPGGSKGYTF
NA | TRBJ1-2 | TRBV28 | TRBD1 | TGTGCCAGCAGTTCCAACGTGGGACAGGAGATTGGCTACACCTTC | CASSSNVGQEIGYTF
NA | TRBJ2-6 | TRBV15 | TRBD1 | TGTGCCACCAGCAGAGATCGTGGGACAGTTCACTCTGGGGCCAACGTCCTGACTTTC | CATSRDRGTVHSGANVLTF
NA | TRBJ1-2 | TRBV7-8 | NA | TGTGCCACCGGCCAGGGAGGGGTGAGTGGCTACACCTTC | CATGQGGVSGYTF
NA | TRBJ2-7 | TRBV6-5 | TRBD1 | TGTGCCAGCAGTTCCACTCAGGGGGACTACGAGCAGTACTTC | CASSSTQGDYEQYF
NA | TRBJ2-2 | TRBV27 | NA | TGTGCCAGCAGTTTTGGGCTTACCGCCGGGGAGCTGTTTTTT | CASSFGLTAGELFF
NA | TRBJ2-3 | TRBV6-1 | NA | TGTGCCAGTTTTACAGGGACACCTTCCTCAGATACGCAGTATTTT | CASFTGTPSSDTQYF
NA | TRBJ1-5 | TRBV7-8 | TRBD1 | TGTGCCAGCAGGACTACAGGGGGCAATCAGCCCCAGCATTTT | CASRTTGGNQPQHF
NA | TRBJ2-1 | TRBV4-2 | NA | TGTGCCAGCAGCCAAGAAACTGCAAAGCAGTTCTTC | CASSQETAKQFF
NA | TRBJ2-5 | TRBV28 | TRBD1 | TGTGCCAGCAGCCAAAGGACAGGGAGGCGGCAAGAGACCCAGTACTTC | CASSQRTGRRQETQYF
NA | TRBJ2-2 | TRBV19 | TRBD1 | TGTGCCAGTAGCCGGGCAGGGGGCGGCGGGGAGCTGTTTTTT | CASSRAGGGGELFF
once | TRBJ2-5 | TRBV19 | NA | TGTGCCAGTAGTATTCGTGGGACCACAGGGCTGGGCCGGGAGACCCAGTACTTC | CASSIRGTTGLGRETQYF
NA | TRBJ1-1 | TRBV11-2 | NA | TGTGCCAGCACCATATCCGGGTCCACTGAAGCTTTCTTT | CASTISGSTEAFF
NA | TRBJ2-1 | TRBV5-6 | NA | TGTGCCAGCAGCCAGGGTATCCCCTACAATGAGCAGTTCTTC | CASSQGIPYNEQFF
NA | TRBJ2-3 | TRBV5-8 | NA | TGTGCCAGCAGCTTGGCAGGGGGGCTGACAGATACGCAGTATTTT | CASSLAGGLTDTQYF
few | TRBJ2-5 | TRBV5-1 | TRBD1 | TGCGCCAGCCCTTTCCGGACAGGGAGATATCAAGAGACCCAGTACTTC | CASPFRTGRYQETQYF
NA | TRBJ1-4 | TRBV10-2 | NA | TGCGCCAGCGGCCCCTCTGGGGGGGAAAAACTGTTTTTT | CASGPSGGEKLFF
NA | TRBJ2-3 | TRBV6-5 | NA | TGTGCCAGCAGGTATCGACAAGGCACAGATACGCAGTATTTT | CASRYRQGTDTQYF
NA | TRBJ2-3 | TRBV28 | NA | TGTGCCACCCGTCAGGGGTCCGCAGATACGCAGTATTTT | CATRQGSADTQYF
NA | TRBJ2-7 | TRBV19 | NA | TGTGCCAGTAGTATAGAGGATGGAGCTGAGCAGTACTTC | CASSIEDGAEQYF
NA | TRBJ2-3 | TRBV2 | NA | TGTGCCAGCAGTGAGCCCCCCCGGGATACGCAGTATTTT | CASSEPPRDTQYF
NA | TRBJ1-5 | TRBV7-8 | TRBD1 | TGTGCCAGCAGCCCCGGGACAGGGCTTCAGCCCCAGCATTTT | CASSPGTGLQPQHF
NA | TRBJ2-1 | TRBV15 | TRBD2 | TGTGCCACCAGCAGAGATCTAGCGGATTATGGTTTCTTC | CATSRDLADYGFF
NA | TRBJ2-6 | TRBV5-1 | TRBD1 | TGCGCCAGCAGCCGGGACAGTCCTGCTTCCTCTGGGGCCAACGTCCTGACTTTC | CASSRDSPASSGANVLTF
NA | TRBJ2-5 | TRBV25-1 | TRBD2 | TGTGCCAGCAGTGAATTGAAGCGGGGGGCACAAGAGACCCAGTACTTC | CASSELKRGAQETQYF
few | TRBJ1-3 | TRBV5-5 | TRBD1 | TGTGCCAGCAGTCTCACAGGGGTCTCTGGAAACACCATATATTTT | CASSLTGVSGNTIYF
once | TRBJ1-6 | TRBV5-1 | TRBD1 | TGCGCCAGCAGCACCAACCCGACAGGGAATTCACCCCTCCACTTT | CASSTNPTGNSPLHF
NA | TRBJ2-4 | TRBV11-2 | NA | TGTGCCAGCGGCGCGATTCGCAGGGCGACCAAAAACATTCAGTACTTC | CASGAIRRATKNIQYF